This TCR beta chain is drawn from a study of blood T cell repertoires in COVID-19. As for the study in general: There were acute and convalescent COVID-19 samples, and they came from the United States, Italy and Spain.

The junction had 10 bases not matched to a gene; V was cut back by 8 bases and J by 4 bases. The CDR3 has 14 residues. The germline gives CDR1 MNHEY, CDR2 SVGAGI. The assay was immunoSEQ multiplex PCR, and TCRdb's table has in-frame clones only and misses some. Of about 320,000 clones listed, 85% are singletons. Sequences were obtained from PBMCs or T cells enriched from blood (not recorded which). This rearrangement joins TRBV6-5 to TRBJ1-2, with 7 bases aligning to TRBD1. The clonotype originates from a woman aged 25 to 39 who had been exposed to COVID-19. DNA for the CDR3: TGTGCCAGCCTACACTCCGGGACAGTCTATGGCTACACCTTC. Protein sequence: CASLHSGTVYGYTF.